The source of this T cell receptor beta chain is a study of T cell responses to AZD1222 COVID-19 vaccine. The overall study: Combined were second doses at about 4 or about 12 weeks.

Study-wide findings and caveats: Reportedly, close to half of spike-specific TCRs are directed against unmutated variant regions. Every sample of the repertoires postdated the peak T cell response.

TCRdb's table, derived via immunoSEQ multiplex PCR, lists solely in-frame clones and lacks some. This sample has around 100,000 clones, with around 90% found just once. The V and J ends lost 0 bases and 0 bases respectively, with 7 bases between them. CDR1 is SGHKS, CDR2 YYEKEE, per germline (reference sequence). CDR3 length: 14 amino acids. With respect to this clone: Its antigen is still unknown.

Sequencing used peripheral blood, obtained on day 0 of AZD1222 vaccination. The receptor was isolated from an adult in good health. The chain carries TRBV5-5 and TRBJ2-7; no clear D gene. The chain's CDR3 is CASSLALDSYEQYF. The CDR3 nucleotides are TGTGCCAGCAGCTTGGCCCTAGACTCCTACGAGCAGTACTTC.